A single sample is the source of the 16 T cell receptor beta chains below, sequenced in a study of blood T cell repertoires in COVID-19. Sequencing used immunoSEQ multiplex PCR; TCRdb keeps in-frame clones, though not all of them. There are 150,000 to 200,000 clones in the sample; around nine tenths occur only once, and around 2.7% lies in the top ten. Sequencing used peripheral blood. All receptors derive from a man aged 40-50 years with active or convalescent COVID-19.

V and J are TRBV29-1 and TRBJ1-1; D is possibly TRBD1 (5 bases). CDR1 and CDR2 (germline): SQVTM, ANQGSEA. This CDR3 contains 13 residues. Trimming stripped 4 bases from V and 4 bases from J, with 13 bases between. The CDR3 DNA reads as TGCAGCGTTGGGTACACAGGCGGCACTGAAGCTTTCTTT. Translated, it gives CSVGYTGGTEAFF. Combining the CDR3 with reference TRBV29-1 and TRBJ1-1 gives the whole variable domain SAVISQKPSRDICQRGTSLTIQCQVDSQVTMMFWYRQQPGQSLTLIATANQGSEATYESGFVIDKFPISRPNLTFSTLTVSNMSPEDSSIYLCSVGYTGGTEAFFGQGTRLTVV.

The J gene is TRBJ2-6, the V gene TRBV3-1 (or the pseudogene TRBV3-2); D unresolved. Germline values: CDR1 LGHDT, CDR2 YNNKEL (reference sequence). The CDR3 consists of 14 residues. V lost 4 bases and J 4 bases, leaving 8 bases between the germline ends. This chain's CDR3 is CASSPTLGANVLTF. CDR3 coding DNA: TGTGCCAGCAGCCCGACTCTCGGGGCCAACGTCCTGACTTTC.

Only a few counts were recorded for this clone. The chain is built from TRBV10-1 and TRBJ1-5; D unresolved. V shed 6 bases and J shed 5 bases, with 8 bases lying between them. This CDR3 region has 12 residues. The germline V gene has CDR1 WNHNN and CDR2 SYGVQD (reference sequence). CDR3 sequence reads: CASSPRDQPQHF. Here the CDR3 DNA reads TGCGCCAGCAGCCCGAGGGATCAGCCCCAGCATTTT.

This chain links TRBV7-2 with TRBJ1-1; 7 nucleotides line up with TRBD1. V dropped 3 bases and J dropped 9; count of bases not matched to a gene: 7. The CDR3 is 13 amino acids. Germline lookup yields CDR1 SGHTA and CDR2 FQGNSA. CDR3 in amino acids: CASSLPQGDQAFF. The CDR3, as DNA: TGTGCCAGCAGCTTGCCCCAGGGGGATCAAGCTTTCTTT.

V is TRBV4-1 and J is TRBJ2-7; TRBD1 matches at 7 bases. CDR3 length: 14 amino acids. CDR1 is MGHRA, CDR2 YSYEKL, per germline. The V and J ends lost 4 bases and 5 bases, in that order; junction bases with no gene match: 8. CDR3 sequence (DNA): TGCGCCAGCAGCCCTAAGACAGGGCCCGACGAGCAGTACTTC. This codes for CASSPKTGPDEQYF.

The rearrangement joins TRBV7-9 to TRBJ1-3; 8 nucleotides agree with TRBD1. The germline V gene encodes CDR1 SEHNR and CDR2 FQNEAQ (reference sequence). V trimming: 4 bases; J trimming: 0 bases; junction bases outside the gene matches: 8. This CDR3 is 17 amino acids long. CDR3 residues: CASSSSRGPGSGNTIYF. The CDR3 DNA follows: TGTGCCAGCAGCTCGTCCAGGGGGCCCGGCTCTGGAAACACCATATATTTT.

The chain recombines TRBV28 with TRBJ2-5; TRBD2 is a possible D gene (5 bases). Germline V CDR1 and CDR2: MDHEN, SYDVKM. This CDR3 comprises 13 residues. V was shortened by 7 bases and J by 2 bases, with 11 bases between the two germline ends. Written as DNA, the CDR3 is TGTGCCAGCACCGACGGGGTTCAAGAGACCCAGTACTTC. Encoded protein: CASTDGVQETQYF. The whole variable domain, filled in from reference TRBV28 and TRBJ2-5, reads DVKVTQSSRYLVKRTGEKVFLECVQDMDHENMFWYRQDPGLGLRLIYFSYDVKMKEKGDIPEGYSVSREKKERFSLILESASTNQTSMYLCASTDGVQETQYFGPGTRLLVL.

This clone was seen more than once but under ten times. The J gene is TRBJ1-3, the V gene TRBV4-1; D unclear. V was shortened by 1 base and J by 3 bases, with 4 bases between the two germline ends. The germline gives CDR1 MGHRA, CDR2 YSYEKL. The CDR3 has 13 amino acids. CDR3 sequence reads: CASSQGDGNTIYF. CDR3 DNA sequence: TGCGCCAGCAGCCAAGGAGATGGAAACACCATATATTTT.

This chain joins TRBV5-1 and TRBJ1-3; D gene uncertain. Germline lookup yields CDR1 SGHRS and CDR2 YFSETQ. The CDR3 runs 14 residues. V lost 0 bases to trimming and J lost 2 bases, with 6 bases between them. The CDR3 reads CASSLGSPGNTIYF. Written as DNA, the CDR3 is TGCGCCAGCAGCTTGGGTAGTCCTGGAAACACCATATATTTT. The entire variable domain, with the rest obtained from reference TRBV5-1 and TRBJ1-3, is as follows: KAGVTQTPRYLIKTRGQQVTLSCSPISGHRSVSWYQQTPGQGLQFLFEYFSETQRNKGNFPGRFSGRQFSNSRSEMNVSTLELGDSALYLCASSLGSPGNTIYFGEGSWLTVV.

The chain has TRBV28 and TRBJ2-2; D gene uncertain. CDR3 length: 13 residues. V lost 6 bases and J 3 bases, leaving 8 bases between the germline ends. Germline V lookup: CDR1 MDHEN, CDR2 SYDVKM. The CDR3 loop reads CASRSDYTGELFF. CDR3 nucleotides: TGTGCCAGCAGGTCCGACTACACCGGGGAGCTGTTTTTT.

The chain has TRBV10-3 and TRBJ1-5; D gene unclear. CDR1 ENHRY and CDR2 SYGVKD come from the germline V gene. The V gene lost 3 bases and the J gene lost 0 bases, with 9 bases spanning the gap. This CDR3 region has 15 residues. The CDR3 DNA is TGTGCCATCAGTGAAACGGGATATAGCAATCAGCCCCAGCATTTT. Translated: CAISETGYSNQPQHF.

The V call is TRBV30, the J call TRBJ2-5; 8 bases map to TRBD1. Germline V lookup: CDR1 GTSNPN, CDR2 SVGIG (reference sequence). The junction had 10 bases not matched to a gene; V was cut back by 2 bases and J by 5 bases. The CDR3 sequence is 15 residues long. CDR3 nucleotide sequence: TGTGCCTGGAGTCGTGGGCAGGGGGCGTGGGAGACCCAGTACTTC. Translated, it gives CAWSRGQGAWETQYF.

This chain links TRBV18 with TRBJ1-1; 9 bases line up with TRBD1. V lost 8 bases and J lost 1; bases outside the gene matches: 11. CDR1 and CDR2 from the germline V gene are KGHSH and LQKENI. This CDR3 has 16 residues. The CDR3 loop is CASARDRAISNTEAFF. For the CDR3, the DNA is TGTGCCAGCGCAAGGGACAGGGCCATCTCGAACACTGAAGCTTTCTTT.

This chain connects TRBV27 to TRBJ1-1; 7 positions match TRBD1. Unmatched junction bases numbered 6, after V lost 5 bases and J lost 0 bases. Per germline, CDR1 MNHEY and CDR2 SMNVEV (reference sequence). This CDR3 is built from 15 residues. CDR3 protein: CASSPAGGMNTEAFF. CDR3 bases: TGTGCCAGCAGTCCGGCAGGGGGGATGAACACTGAAGCTTTCTTT.

This chain links TRBV4-1 with TRBJ2-1; D is uncertain. Germline CDR1 and CDR2: MGHRA and YSYEKL. Trimming took off 4 bases at V and 0 bases at J, with 16 bases between the two ends. The CDR3 length is 17 residues. The DNA for the CDR3 is TGCGCCAGCAGCCCCCCCCCTTCGGTTAGCTCCTACAATGAGCAGTTCTTC. Translating gives CASSPPPSVSSYNEQFF.

This clone is a singleton in its sample. This chain uses TRBV3-1 (or the pseudogene TRBV3-2) with TRBJ1-6, with a tentative D call TRBD1 (6 bases). The CDR3 sequence is 17 residues long. Germline V gives CDR1 LGHDT, CDR2 YNNKEL (reference sequence). V shed 3 bases and J shed 8 bases, with 20 bases lying between them. DNA for the CDR3: TGTGCCAGCAGCCAGGATGGAGCGGGGAAGGGGGATTCACCCCTCCACTTT. It translates to CASSQDGAGKGDSPLHF.